What follows is one T cell receptor (beta chain) and its context. This record comes from a study of blood T cell repertoires in COVID-19. Across the whole study: COVID-19 samples from acute and convalescent phases originated in the United States, Italy and Spain. T cells, B-cell-depleted T cells, or PBMCs supplied cDNA or gDNA.

Germline V gives CDR1 SNHLY, CDR2 FYNNEI. Trimming cost V 5 bases and J 5 bases; bases outside gene matches: 7. The CDR3 length is 14 residues. Assay: immunoSEQ multiplex PCR; the TCRdb copy retains only in-frame clones and omits some. The data contain about 60,000 clones, roughly 90% of them singletons. The clonotype comes from a man aged 65 to 79 with acute or convalescent COVID-19. The gene calls are TRBV2 and TRBJ2-7; 9 bases fit TRBD2. Sequencing input: peripheral blood. Here the CDR3 DNA reads TGTGCCAGCAGTAAGGTAGCGGGGGTAAACGAGCAGTACTTC. Protein sequence: CASSKVAGVNEQYF.